This TCR beta chain was recovered during a study of T cells in Graves' hyperthyroidism and ophthalmopathy. Whole-study results and caveats: Ophthalmopathy, as predicted by the model, came a median approximately 6.5 months after the prediction.

Amplified regions were TCR beta CDR3 sequences from RNA transcripts. Primed by the HTBI set, a first-round RT-PCR was run on the TCR CDR3. TCRdb itself ran the multiplex PCR reads through MiXCR, one entry per CDR3 protein. The profile shows some 400,000 distinct CDR3 sequences, about 18% of them singletons. The hyperthyroidism was newly diagnosed and had lasted under 2 months; the patients were aged 18 to 65. This clonotype was recorded many times. Its antigen is as yet unknown. Input material: blood. This sequence originates from a woman aged 18-35 years with Graves' hyperthyroidism.

The CDR3 bases are TGCGCCAGCAGCTTGGAACCGTGGAACGACTATGGCTACACCTTC. This sequence encodes CASSLEPWNDYGYTF. This sequence joins TRBV5-1 and TRBJ1-2; D remains ambiguous. V was trimmed by 0 bases and J by 3 bases, leaving 12 bases between them. The CDR3 length is 15 residues. CDR1 SGHRS and CDR2 YFSETQ come from the germline V gene.